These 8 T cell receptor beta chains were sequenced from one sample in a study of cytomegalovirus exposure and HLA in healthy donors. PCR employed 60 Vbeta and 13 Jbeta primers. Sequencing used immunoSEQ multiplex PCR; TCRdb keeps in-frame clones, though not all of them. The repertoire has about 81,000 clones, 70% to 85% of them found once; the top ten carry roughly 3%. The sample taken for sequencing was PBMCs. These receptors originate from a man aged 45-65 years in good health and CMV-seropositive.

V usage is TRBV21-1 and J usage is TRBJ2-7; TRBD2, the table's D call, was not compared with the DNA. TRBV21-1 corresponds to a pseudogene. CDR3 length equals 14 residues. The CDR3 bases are TGTGCCAGCAGCAATAACCCGGGAGGCTACGAGCAGTACTTC. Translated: CASSNNPGGYEQYF.

The CDR3 protein is CASSSDRGSGNTIYF. The CDR3 nucleotides read TGTGCCAGCAGCTCCGACAGGGGCTCTGGAAACACCATATATTTT. The V gene is TRBV7-2, the J gene TRBJ1-3; the match to TRBD1 covers 8 bases. The CDR3 has 15 amino acids. Germline loops: CDR1 SGHTA, CDR2 FQGNSA. Trimming removed 4 bases from V and 0 bases from J; junction bases left unmatched: 2.

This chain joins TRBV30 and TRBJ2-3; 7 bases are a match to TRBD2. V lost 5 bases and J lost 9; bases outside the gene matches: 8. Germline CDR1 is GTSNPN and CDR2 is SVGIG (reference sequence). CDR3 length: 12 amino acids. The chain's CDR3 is CAWGWEGWTQYF. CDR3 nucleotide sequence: TGTGCCTGGGGCTGGGAGGGATGGACGCAGTATTTT.

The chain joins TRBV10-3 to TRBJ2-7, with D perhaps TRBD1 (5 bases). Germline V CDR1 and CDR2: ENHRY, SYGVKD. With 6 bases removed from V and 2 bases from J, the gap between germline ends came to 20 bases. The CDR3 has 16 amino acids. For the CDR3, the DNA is TGTGCCATCAGAAAGTCGCAGGGTATGACCCCCTACGAGCAGTACTTC. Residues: CAIRKSQGMTPYEQYF.

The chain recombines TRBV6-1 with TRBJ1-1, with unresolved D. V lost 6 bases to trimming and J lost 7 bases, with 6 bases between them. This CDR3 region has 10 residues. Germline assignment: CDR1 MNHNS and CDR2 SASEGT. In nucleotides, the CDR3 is TGTGCCAGCAGCCGGAGTGAAGCTTTCTTT. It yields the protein CASSRSEAFF.

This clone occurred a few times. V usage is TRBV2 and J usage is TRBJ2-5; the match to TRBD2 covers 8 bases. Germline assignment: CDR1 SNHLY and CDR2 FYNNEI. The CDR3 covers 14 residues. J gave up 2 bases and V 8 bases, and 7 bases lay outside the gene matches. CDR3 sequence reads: CASGGTSLQETQYF. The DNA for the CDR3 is TGTGCCAGCGGGGGGACTAGTCTTCAAGAGACCCAGTACTTC.

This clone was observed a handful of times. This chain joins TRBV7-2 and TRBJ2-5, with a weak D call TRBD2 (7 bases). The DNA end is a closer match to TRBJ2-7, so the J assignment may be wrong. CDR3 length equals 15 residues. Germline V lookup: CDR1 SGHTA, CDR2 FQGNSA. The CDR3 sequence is CASSFGGAGDREQYF. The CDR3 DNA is TGTGCCAGCAGCTTTGGGGGGGCTGGGGATCGCGAGCAGTACTTC.

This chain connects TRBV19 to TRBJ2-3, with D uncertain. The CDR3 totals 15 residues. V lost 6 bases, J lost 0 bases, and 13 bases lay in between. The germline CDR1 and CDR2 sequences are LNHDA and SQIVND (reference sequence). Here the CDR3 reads CASSHGQTSTDTQYF. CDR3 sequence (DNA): TGTGCCAGTAGCCATGGTCAAACTAGCACAGATACGCAGTATTTT.